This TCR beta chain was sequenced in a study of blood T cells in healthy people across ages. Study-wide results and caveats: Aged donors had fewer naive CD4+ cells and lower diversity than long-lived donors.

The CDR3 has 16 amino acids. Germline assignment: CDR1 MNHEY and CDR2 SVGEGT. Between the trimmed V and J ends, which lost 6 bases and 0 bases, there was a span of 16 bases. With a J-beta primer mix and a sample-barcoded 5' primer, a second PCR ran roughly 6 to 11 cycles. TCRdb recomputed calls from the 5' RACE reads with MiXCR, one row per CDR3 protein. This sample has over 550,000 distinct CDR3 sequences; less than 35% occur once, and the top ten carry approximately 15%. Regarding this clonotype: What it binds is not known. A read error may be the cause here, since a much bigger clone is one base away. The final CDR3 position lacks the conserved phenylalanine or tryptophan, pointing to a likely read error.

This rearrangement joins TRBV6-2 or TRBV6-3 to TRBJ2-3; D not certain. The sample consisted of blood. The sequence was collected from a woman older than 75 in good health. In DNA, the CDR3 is TGTGCCAGCAGACAAGACTTTGCCTCTAGCACAGATACGCAGTATTGT. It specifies CASRQDFASSTDTQYC.